This is a list of T cell receptor beta chains from one sample in a study of blood T cell repertoires in COVID-19. Here immunoSEQ multiplex PCR was the method, and the copy in TCRdb shows in-frame clones only, minus some. The data show fewer than 350,000 clones, with over 75% seen just once and approximately 7.5% held by the top ten. Source material: peripheral blood. Every receptor here comes from a woman in her 30s with COVID-19, enrolled during active disease. CDR3s include the opening cysteine and the closing phenylalanine or tryptophan.

j_call v_call cdr3_aa
TRBJ1-5 TRBV6-5 CASGFGVYSNQPQHF
TRBJ2-7 TRBV9 CASSVISDPYEQYF
TRBJ1-6 TRBV7-2 CASSYRGGQGNSPLHF
TRBJ1-3 TRBV11-2 CASRAGGPGNTIYF
TRBJ2-4 TRBV24-1 CATSDGTALAKNIQYF
TRBJ1-1 TRBV12-3/TRBV12-4 CASSFATTEAFF
TRBJ2-1 TRBV7-3 CASSLSGSYEQFF
TRBJ2-7 TRBV21-1 CASSKGSHRGNYEQYF
TRBJ2-5 TRBV29-1 CSVGSLGAGAQETQYF
TRBJ2-5 TRBV11-3 CASSPGQAGETQYF
TRBJ1-4 TRBV9 CASSGRTGGNEKLFF
TRBJ2-1 TRBV7-3 CASSLSLGLPDNEQFF
TRBJ2-7 TRBV27 CASSPPGGASEYEQYF
TRBJ1-1 TRBV6-5 CASSLVTGVLNTEAFF
TRBJ1-1 TRBV27 CASSQGSVNTEAFF
TRBJ1-2 TRBV30 CAWSVGAVGGLGGYTF